These T cell receptor beta chains were read from a single sample in a study of blood T cell repertoires in COVID-19. Sequenced by immunoSEQ multiplex PCR; TCRdb stores in-frame clones only, minus some. The table lists around 160,000 clones, just over 90% of them singletons. The specimen was peripheral blood. These TCRs come from a man between 18 and 29 years old with acute or convalescent COVID-19. Both conserved end residues are part of each CDR3. A D gene is named only where the DNA matches it firmly. Clone size is stated in some rows and not others, as once, few, many or a class when expanded.

NA	NA	TRBV18	TRBJ2-7	TGTGCCAGCTCTGATGGTCTAGACTACGAGCAGTACTTC	CASSDGLDYEQYF
NA	NA	TRBV21-1	TRBJ2-2	TGTGCCAGCAGCAAACCGGGACATACGAACACCGGGGAGCTGTTTTTT	CASSKPGHTNTGELFF
NA	TRBD1	TRBV23-1	TRBJ1-2	TGCGCCAGCAGCCGACCGGGACAGGGGGACTATGGCTACACCTTC	CASSRPGQGDYGYTF
NA	NA	TRBV12-5	TRBJ1-3	TGTGCTAGTGTCCGGCGGTCTGGGAGGGGAAACACCATATATTTT	CASVRRSGRGNTIYF
NA	NA	TRBV5-1	TRBJ2-5	TGCGCCAGCAGCCGGGTTGGAGGGGGCGAGACCCAGTACTTC	CASSRVGGGETQYF
NA	TRBD2	TRBV5-4	TRBJ2-1	TGTGCCAGCAGGCCAGCGGGGGGTCCCTCCTACAATGAGCAGTTCTTC	CASRPAGGPSYNEQFF
NA	NA	TRBV5-1	TRBJ1-4	TGCGCCAGCAGCTTGGGACTTGCAACTAATGAAAAACTGTTTTTT	CASSLGLATNEKLFF
NA	TRBD2	TRBV6-5	TRBJ2-3	TGTGCCAGCAGTTTACGGGAGGGAGATACGCAGTATTTT	CASSLREGDTQYF
NA	TRBD2	TRBV18	TRBJ2-2	TGTGCCAGCTCACAGAGCGGGGAAAACACCGGGGAGCTGTTTTTT	CASSQSGENTGELFF
NA	NA	TRBV12-5	TRBJ1-2	TGTGCTAGTGGCCAGGACAGCTATGGCTACACCTTC	CASGQDSYGYTF
NA	NA	TRBV6-5	TRBJ2-2	TGTGCCAGCAGGCCCAGGTACACCGGGGAGCTGTTTTTT	CASRPRYTGELFF
once	NA	TRBV2	TRBJ1-1	TGTGCCAGCAGTCGGACAGCGAACACTGAAGCTTTCTTT	CASSRTANTEAFF
NA	NA	TRBV2	TRBJ1-1	TGTGCCAGCATTGAACTAGAAGGAGAAGCTTTCTTT	CASIELEGEAFF
NA	TRBD1	TRBV12-3/TRBV12-4	TRBJ1-1	TGTGCCAGCAGGGTGACAGGGGATCCTGAAGCTTTCTTT	CASRVTGDPEAFF
NA	NA	TRBV7-6	TRBJ1-3	TGTGCCAGCAGCATAGAACAGGGCTACTCTGGAAACACCATATATTTT	CASSIEQGYSGNTIYF
NA	NA	TRBV5-5	TRBJ1-5	TGTGCCAGCAGCTCCGACGACAGGACCTATCAGCCCCAGCATTTT	CASSSDDRTYQPQHF